The clone carrying this TCR beta chain has just a few counts. This sample is drawn from a study of blood T cell repertoires in COVID-19. Study-wide background: The origin of the acute and convalescent COVID-19 samples was the United States, Italy and Spain.

Authors' analysis steps: Estimation of nucleated cell counts was performed using reference gene primer amplification. Profiling relied on immunoSEQ multiplex PCR, and the TCRdb table lists in-frame clones only, not all of them. The V and J calls and the clone size are those of that table, but D and trimming were determined from the DNA. The sample carries roughly 220,000 clones, roughly 88% recorded once. V dropped 3 bases and J dropped 0 bases, with 11 bases sitting between them. Germline V gene sequence: CDR1 DFQATT, CDR2 SNEGSKA (reference sequence). The CDR3 loop spans 15 amino acids. The chain couples TRBV20-1 to TRBJ1-4; maybe TRBD1 (6 bases). The sequenced sample consisted of PBMCs or T cells enriched from blood (not recorded which). This receptor was taken from a woman in her 40s with acute COVID-19. CDR3 nucleotides: TGCAGTGCTAGTATGGACAGCGCAACTAATGAAAAACTGTTTTTT. This translates into CSASMDSATNEKLFF.